This entry describes one T cell receptor (beta chain). Method: immunoSEQ multiplex PCR; TCRdb's copy keeps in-frame clones and lacks some. The sample holds over 150,000 clones, 80% to 95% seen once. The source of the sample is a study of control samples from healthy donors and cancer patients. The CDR3 is made up of 14 amino acids. The V gene's germline CDR1 is SGHDT and CDR2 YYEEEE. V lost 0 bases, J lost 9 bases, and 12 bases lay in between. The J gene is TRBJ2-2, the V gene TRBV5-6; D is ambiguous. The receptor's source is a woman in her 40s in good health. Source material: blood. The CDR3 nucleotides are TGTGCCAGCAGCTTGGCCTTAATGGGCCGGGAGCTGTTTTTT. The encoded protein is CASSLALMGRELFF.